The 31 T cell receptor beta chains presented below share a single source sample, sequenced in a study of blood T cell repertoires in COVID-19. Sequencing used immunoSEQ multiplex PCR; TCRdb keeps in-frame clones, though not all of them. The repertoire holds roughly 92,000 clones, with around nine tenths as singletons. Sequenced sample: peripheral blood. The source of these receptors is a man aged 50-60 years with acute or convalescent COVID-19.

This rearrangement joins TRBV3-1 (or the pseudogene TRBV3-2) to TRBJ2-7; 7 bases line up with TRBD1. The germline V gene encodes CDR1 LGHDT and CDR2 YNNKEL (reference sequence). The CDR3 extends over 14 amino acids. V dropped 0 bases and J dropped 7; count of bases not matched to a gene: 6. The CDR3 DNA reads TGTGCCAGCAGCCAAGAGCTTACGGGACAGGAGCAGTACTTC. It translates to CASSQELTGQEQYF.

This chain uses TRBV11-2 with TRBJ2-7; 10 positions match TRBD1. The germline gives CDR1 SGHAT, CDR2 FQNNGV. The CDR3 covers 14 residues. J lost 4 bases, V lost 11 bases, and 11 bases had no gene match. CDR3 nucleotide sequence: TGTGCCGTGACAGGGGGCAGCGTCTCGTACGAGCAGTACTTC. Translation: CAVTGGSVSYEQYF. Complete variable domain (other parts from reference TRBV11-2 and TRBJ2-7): EAGVAQSPRYKIIEKRQSVAFWCNPISGHATLYWYQQILGQGPKLLIQFQNNGVVDDSQLPKDRFSAERLKGVDSTLKIQPAKLEDSAVYLCAVTGGSVSYEQYFGPGTRLTVT.

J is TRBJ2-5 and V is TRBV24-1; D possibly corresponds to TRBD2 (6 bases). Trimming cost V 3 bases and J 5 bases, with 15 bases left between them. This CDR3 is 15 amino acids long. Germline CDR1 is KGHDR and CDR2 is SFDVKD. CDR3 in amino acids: CATSDPSEGRETQYF. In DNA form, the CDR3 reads TGTGCCACCAGTGATCCCTCGGAGGGCCGGGAGACCCAGTACTTC.

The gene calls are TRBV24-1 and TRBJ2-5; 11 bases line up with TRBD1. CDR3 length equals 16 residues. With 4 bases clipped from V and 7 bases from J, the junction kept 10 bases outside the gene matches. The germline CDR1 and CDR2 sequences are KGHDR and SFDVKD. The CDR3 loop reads CATSDPGTGGKGTQYF. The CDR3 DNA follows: TGTGCCACCAGTGACCCCGGGACAGGGGGTAAGGGGACCCAGTACTTC.

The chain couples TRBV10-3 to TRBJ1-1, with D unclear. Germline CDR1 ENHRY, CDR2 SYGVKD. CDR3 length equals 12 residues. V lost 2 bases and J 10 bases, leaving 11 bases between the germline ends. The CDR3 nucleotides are TGTGCCATCAGTGAGGTTGAGGGTGGAGCTTTCTTT. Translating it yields CAISEVEGGAFF.

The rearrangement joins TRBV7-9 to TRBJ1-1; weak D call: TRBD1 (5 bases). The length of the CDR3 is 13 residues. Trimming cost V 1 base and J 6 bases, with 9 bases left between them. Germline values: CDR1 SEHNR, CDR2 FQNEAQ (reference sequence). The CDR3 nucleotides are TGTGCCAGCAGCTTAGGGGGGGTCCCTGAAGCTTTCTTT. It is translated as CASSLGGVPEAFF.

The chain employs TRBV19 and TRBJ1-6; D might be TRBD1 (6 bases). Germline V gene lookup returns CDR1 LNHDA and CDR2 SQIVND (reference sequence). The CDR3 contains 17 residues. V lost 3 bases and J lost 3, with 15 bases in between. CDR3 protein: CASSIVREGVYNSPLHF. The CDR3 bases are TGTGCCAGTAGTATTGTCAGGGAGGGGGTCTATAATTCACCCCTCCACTTT. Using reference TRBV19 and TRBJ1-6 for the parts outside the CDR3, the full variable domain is DGGITQSPKYLFRKEGQNVTLSCEQNLNHDAMYWYRQDPGQGLRLIYYSQIVNDFQKGDIAEGYSVSREKKESFPLTVTSAQKNPTAFYLCASSIVREGVYNSPLHFGNGTRLTVT.

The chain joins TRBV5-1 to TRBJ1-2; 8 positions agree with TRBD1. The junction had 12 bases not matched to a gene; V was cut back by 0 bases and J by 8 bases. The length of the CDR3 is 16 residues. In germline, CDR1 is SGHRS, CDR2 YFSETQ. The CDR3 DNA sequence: TGCGCCAGCAGCTTGGCCCGAACGACAGGGGCCGGGGGCTACACCTTC. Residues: CASSLARTTGAGGYTF. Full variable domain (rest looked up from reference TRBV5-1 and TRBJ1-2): KAGVTQTPRYLIKTRGQQVTLSCSPISGHRSVSWYQQTPGQGLQFLFEYFSETQRNKGNFPGRFSGRQFSNSRSEMNVSTLELGDSALYLCASSLARTTGAGGYTFGSGTRLTVV.

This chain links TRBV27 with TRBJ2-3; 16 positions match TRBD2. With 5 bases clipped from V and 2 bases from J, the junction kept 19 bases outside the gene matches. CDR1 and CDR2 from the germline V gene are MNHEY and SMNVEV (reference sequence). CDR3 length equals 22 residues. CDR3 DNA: TGTGCCAGCAGTCTCCTCAAGTCGACGTGGGGACTAGCGGGAGGGATCACAGATACGCAGTATTTT. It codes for CASSLLKSTWGLAGGITDTQYF.

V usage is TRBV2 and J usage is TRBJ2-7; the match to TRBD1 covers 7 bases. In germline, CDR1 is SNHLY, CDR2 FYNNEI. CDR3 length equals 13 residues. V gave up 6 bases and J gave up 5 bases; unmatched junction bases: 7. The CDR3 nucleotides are TGTGCCAGCAGCATACACAGGGGAAACGAGCAGTACTTC. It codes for CASSIHRGNEQYF.

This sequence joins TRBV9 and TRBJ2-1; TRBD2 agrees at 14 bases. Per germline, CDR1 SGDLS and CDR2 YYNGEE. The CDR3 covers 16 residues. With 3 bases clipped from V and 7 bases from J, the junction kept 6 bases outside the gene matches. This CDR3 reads CASSAPGLAGVNEQFF. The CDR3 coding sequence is TGTGCCAGCAGCGCTCCGGGACTAGCGGGAGTAAATGAGCAGTTCTTC. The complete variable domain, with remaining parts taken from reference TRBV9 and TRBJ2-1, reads DSGVTQTPKHLITATGQRVTLRCSPRSGDLSVYWYQQSLDQGLQFLIQYYNGEERAKGNILERFSAQQFPDLHSELNLSSLELGDSALYFCASSAPGLAGVNEQFFGPGTRLTVL.

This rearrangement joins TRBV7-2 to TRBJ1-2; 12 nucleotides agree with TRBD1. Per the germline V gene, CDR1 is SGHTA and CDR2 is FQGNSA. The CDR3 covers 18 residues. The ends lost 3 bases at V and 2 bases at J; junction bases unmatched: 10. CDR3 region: CASSFSPGQGAGNYGYTF. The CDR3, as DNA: TGTGCCAGCAGCTTCTCCCCGGGACAGGGGGCAGGAAACTATGGCTACACCTTC.

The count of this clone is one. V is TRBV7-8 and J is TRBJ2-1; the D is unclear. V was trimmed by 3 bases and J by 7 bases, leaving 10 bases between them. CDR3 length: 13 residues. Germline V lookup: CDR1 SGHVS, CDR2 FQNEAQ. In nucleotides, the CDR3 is TGTGCCAGCAGCTTGCGGCCGTCGAATGAGCAGTTCTTC. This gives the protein CASSLRPSNEQFF.

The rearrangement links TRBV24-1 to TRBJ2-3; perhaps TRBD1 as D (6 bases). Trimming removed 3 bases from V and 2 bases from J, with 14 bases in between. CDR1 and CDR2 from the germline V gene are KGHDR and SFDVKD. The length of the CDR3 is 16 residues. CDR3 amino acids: CATSDPGHRSTDTQYF. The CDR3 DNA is TGTGCCACCAGTGATCCGGGACACAGGTCCACAGATACGCAGTATTTT.

CDR3 loop: CASSTGTSGNLQETQYF. DNA for the CDR3: TGCGCCAGCAGCACAGGGACTAGCGGGAACCTCCAAGAGACCCAGTACTTC. This rearrangement joins TRBV5-1 to TRBJ2-5; 13 nucleotides align to TRBD2. Germline values: CDR1 SGHRS, CDR2 YFSETQ. Losses at the gene ends were 4 bases for V and 1 base for J; bases not matched to a gene: 7. The CDR3 totals 17 residues.

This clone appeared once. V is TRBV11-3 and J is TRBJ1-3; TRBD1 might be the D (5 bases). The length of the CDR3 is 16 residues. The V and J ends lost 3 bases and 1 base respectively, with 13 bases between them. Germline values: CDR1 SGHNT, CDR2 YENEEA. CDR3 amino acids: CASSFPLQESGNTIYF. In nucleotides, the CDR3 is TGTGCCAGCAGCTTCCCGCTACAGGAATCTGGAAACACCATATATTTT.

This chain's CDR3 is CASSRADQPQHF. Written as DNA, the CDR3 is TGTGCCAGCTCGCGGGCCGATCAGCCCCAGCATTTT. The genes are TRBV18 and TRBJ1-5; D not resolved. Germline assignment: CDR1 KGHSH and CDR2 LQKENI. Trimming took 6 bases from V and 5 from J, leaving 8 bases between them. This CDR3 is 12 amino acids long.

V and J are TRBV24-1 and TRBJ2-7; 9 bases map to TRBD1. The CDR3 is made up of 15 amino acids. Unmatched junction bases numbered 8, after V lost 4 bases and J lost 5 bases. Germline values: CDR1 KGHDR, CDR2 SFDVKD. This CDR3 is CATSDPGQGRNEQYF. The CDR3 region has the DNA TGTGCCACCAGTGACCCGGGACAGGGACGTAACGAGCAGTACTTC.

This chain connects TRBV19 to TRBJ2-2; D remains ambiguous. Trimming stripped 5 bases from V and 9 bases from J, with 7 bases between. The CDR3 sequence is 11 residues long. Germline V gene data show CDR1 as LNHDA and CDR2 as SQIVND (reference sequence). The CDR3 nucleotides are TGTGCCAGTAGTCTGGGCCGGGAGCTGTTTTTT. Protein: CASSLGRELFF. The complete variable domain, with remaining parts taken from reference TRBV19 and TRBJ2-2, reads DGGITQSPKYLFRKEGQNVTLSCEQNLNHDAMYWYRQDPGQGLRLIYYSQIVNDFQKGDIAEGYSVSREKKESFPLTVTSAQKNPTAFYLCASSLGRELFFGEGSRLTVL.

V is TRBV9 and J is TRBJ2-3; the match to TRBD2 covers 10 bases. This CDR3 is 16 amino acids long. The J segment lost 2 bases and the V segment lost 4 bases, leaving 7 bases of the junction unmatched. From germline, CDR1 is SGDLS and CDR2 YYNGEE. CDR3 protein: CASSFRTSGYTDTQYF. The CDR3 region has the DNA TGTGCCAGCAGCTTCCGGACTAGCGGTTACACAGATACGCAGTATTTT. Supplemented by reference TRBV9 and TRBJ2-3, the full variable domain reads DSGVTQTPKHLITATGQRVTLRCSPRSGDLSVYWYQQSLDQGLQFLIQYYNGEERAKGNILERFSAQQFPDLHSELNLSSLELGDSALYFCASSFRTSGYTDTQYFGPGTRLTVL.

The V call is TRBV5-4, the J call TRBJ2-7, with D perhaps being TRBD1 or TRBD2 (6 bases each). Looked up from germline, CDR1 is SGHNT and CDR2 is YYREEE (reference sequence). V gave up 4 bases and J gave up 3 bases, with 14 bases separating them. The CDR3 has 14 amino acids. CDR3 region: CASSVGGKSYEQYF. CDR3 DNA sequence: TGTGCCAGCAGCGTGGGGGGCAAAAGCTACGAGCAGTACTTC.

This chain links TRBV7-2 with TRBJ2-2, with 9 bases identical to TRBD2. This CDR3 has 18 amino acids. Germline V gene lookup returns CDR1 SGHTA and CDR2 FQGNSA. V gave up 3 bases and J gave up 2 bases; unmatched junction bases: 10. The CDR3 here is CASSLSYGLALNTGELFF. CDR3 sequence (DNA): TGTGCCAGCAGCTTGTCCTACGGACTAGCGTTAAACACCGGGGAGCTGTTTTTT. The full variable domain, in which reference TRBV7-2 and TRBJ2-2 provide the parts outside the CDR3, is GAGVSQSPSNKVTEKGKDVELRCDPISGHTALYWYRQSLGQGLEFLIYFQGNSAPDKSGLPSDRFSAERTGGSVSTLTIQRTQQEDSAVYLCASSLSYGLALNTGELFFGEGSRLTVL.

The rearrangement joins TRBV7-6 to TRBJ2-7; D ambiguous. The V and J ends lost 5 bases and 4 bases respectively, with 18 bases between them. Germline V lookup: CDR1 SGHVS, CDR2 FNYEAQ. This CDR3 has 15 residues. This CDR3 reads CASSPQTVSGYEQYF. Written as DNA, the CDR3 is TGTGCCAGCAGCCCACAAACAGTAAGTGGGTACGAGCAGTACTTC.

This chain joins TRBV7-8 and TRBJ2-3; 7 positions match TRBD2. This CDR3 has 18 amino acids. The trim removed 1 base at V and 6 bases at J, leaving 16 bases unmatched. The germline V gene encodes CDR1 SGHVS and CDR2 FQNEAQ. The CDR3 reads CASSLGLAAQRPADTQYF. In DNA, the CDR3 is TGTGCCAGCAGCTTAGGGCTAGCGGCCCAAAGGCCCGCCGATACGCAGTATTTT.

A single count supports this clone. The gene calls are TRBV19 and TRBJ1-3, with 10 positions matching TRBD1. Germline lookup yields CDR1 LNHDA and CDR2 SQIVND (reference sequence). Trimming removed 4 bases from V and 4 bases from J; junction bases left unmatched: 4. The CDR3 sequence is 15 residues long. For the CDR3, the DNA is TGTGCCAGTAGTAAGCGGGACAGGGGAGGAAACACCATATATTTT. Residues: CASSKRDRGGNTIYF.

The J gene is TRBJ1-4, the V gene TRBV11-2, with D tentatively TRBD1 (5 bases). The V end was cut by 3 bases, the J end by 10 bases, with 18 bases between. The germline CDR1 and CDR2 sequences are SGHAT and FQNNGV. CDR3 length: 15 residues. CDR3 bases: TGTGCCAGCAGCTTCGGGGGAATCCTTGAAGGAAAACTGTTTTTT. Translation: CASSFGGILEGKLFF.

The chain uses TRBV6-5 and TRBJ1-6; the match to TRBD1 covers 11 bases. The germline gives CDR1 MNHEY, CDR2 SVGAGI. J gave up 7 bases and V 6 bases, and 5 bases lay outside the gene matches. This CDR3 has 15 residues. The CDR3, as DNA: TGTGCCAGCAGATCCGGACAGGGGGCGAATTCACCCCTCCACTTT. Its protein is CASRSGQGANSPLHF.

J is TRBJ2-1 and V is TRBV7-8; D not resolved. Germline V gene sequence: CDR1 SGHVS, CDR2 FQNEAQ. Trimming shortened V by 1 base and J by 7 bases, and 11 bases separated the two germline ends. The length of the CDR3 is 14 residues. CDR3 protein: CASSLVRRRNEQFF. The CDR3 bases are TGTGCCAGCAGCTTAGTGCGGCGACGGAATGAGCAGTTCTTC.

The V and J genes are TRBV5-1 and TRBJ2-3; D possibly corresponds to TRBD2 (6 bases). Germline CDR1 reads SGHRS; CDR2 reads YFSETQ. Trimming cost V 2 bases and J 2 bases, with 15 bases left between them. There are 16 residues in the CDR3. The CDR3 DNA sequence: TGCGCCAGCAGCTTAGGCGGGAACCCCTACACAGATACGCAGTATTTT. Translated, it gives CASSLGGNPYTDTQYF.

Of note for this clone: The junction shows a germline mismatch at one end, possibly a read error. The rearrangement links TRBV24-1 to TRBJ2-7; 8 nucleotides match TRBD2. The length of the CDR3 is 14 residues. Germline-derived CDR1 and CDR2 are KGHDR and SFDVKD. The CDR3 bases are TGTGCCGCCAGTGGCGGACTAGCCCCCTACGAGCAGTACTTC. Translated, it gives CAASGGLAPYEQYF.

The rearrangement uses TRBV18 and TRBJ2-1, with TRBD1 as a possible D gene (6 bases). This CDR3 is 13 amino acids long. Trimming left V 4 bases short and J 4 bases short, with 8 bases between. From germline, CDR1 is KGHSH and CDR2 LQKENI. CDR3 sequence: CASSQDRYNEQFF. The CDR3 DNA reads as TGTGCCAGCTCACAAGACAGGTACAATGAGCAGTTCTTC.